These T cell receptor beta chains were read from a single sample in a study of sequential checkpoint blockade in melanoma. The table came from immunoSEQ multiplex PCR; TCRdb's copy has only in-frame clones and leaves some out. The repertoire holds roughly 12,000 clones, with less than 70% as singletons. Here the sequenced sample was CD8+ T cells sorted from blood (inferred from file names), taken from a patient given nivolumab and ipilimumab in sequence. All receptors come from a human donor with melanoma. Each CDR3 is given with its conserved first and last residue. Each record gives: CDR3 DNA, CDR3 protein, clone size, J gene, D gene, V gene. D genes are given only for firm matches. A row's size may be missing; if present it is once, few, many or a size class.

TGTGCCAGCAGGCTGACAAGGAACACCGGGGAGCTGTTTTTT,CASRLTRNTGELFF,-,TRBJ2-2,-,TRBV6-1
TGTGCCAGCAGCTTAGTAGGGGGAGGGGTCTACAATGAGCAGTTCTTC,CASSLVGGGVYNEQFF,once,TRBJ2-1,-,TRBV7-2
TGTGCCAGCAGCTCACTAGCGGGAGATGGAGAGACCCAGTACTTC,CASSSLAGDGETQYF,-,TRBJ2-5,TRBD2,TRBV11-3
TGTGCCAGCAGTTCAGGGACTAGCGGGATGGGCGAGCAGTACTTC,CASSSGTSGMGEQYF,-,TRBJ2-7,TRBD2,TRBV27
TGTGCCAGCAGTTTAGAAGGCGGGGGATCCTACGAGCAGTACTTC,CASSLEGGGSYEQYF,-,TRBJ2-7,TRBD2,TRBV27
TGTGCCACCAGTCTGGGGACAGGGGTGACCTACGAGCAGTACTTC,CATSLGTGVTYEQYF,few,TRBJ2-7,TRBD1,TRBV19
TGTGCCAGCAGCGTAGGGGGCGGGGGTCAAGAGACCCAGTACTTC,CASSVGGGGQETQYF,few,TRBJ2-5,TRBD2,TRBV9
TGTGCCAGCAGCACCCGAGCGGGGGGCTACGAGCAGTACTTC,CASSTRAGGYEQYF,-,TRBJ2-7,TRBD2,TRBV11-3
TGCGCCAGCAGCTTGGTTTCGGACACCGGGGAGCTGTTTTTT,CASSLVSDTGELFF,-,TRBJ2-2,-,TRBV5-1
TGTGCCAGCAGCTTTTCGGGGGGCAACGAGCAGTACTTC,CASSFSGGNEQYF,-,TRBJ2-7,-,TRBV5-4
TGTGCCAGCAGTTCTCTTAGCGGGGGAACCGGGGAGCTGTTTTTT,CASSSLSGGTGELFF,once,TRBJ2-2,TRBD2,TRBV6-6
TGTGCCAGCAGCGGAGAGGGACAGGGGGCCAATGAGCAGTTCTTC,CASSGEGQGANEQFF,-,TRBJ2-1,TRBD1,TRBV9
TGTGCCAGCAGCGTCTTCGATGGCGGGGGGGCGGATGAGCAGTTCTTC,CASSVFDGGGADEQFF,-,TRBJ2-1,TRBD2,TRBV9
TGTGCCAGCAGTTTATCTAGCGGTGCCTACGAGCAGTACTTC,CASSLSSGAYEQYF,-,TRBJ2-7,TRBD2,TRBV28
TGTGCCAGCTCACCACCGTTCGAGGCGTTAAACACTGAAGCTTTCTTT,CASSPPFEALNTEAFF,few,TRBJ1-1,-,TRBV18
TGTGCCAGCAGTTTTGGCGGGAGGGCCCCGATAAATGAGCAGTTCTTC,CASSFGGRAPINEQFF,-,TRBJ2-1,TRBD2,TRBV27